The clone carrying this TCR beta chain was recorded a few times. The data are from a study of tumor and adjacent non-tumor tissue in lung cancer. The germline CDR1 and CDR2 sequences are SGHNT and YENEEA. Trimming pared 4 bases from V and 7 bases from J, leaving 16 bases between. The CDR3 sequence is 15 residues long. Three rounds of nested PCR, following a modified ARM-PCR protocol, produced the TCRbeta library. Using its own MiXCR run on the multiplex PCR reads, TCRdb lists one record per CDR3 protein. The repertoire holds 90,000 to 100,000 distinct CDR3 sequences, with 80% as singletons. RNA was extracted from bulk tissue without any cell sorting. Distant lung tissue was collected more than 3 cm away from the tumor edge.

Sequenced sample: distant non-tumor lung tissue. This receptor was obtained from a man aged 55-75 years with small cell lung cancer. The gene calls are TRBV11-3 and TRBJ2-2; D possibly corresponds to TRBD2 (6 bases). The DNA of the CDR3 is TGTGCCAGCAGCTACGATAGCGGAGGGATCGGGGAGCTGTTTTTT. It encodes CASSYDSGGIGELFF. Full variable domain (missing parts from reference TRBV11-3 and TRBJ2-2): EAGVVQSPRYKIIEKKQPVAFWCNPISGHNTLYWYLQNLGQGPELLIRYENEEAVDDSQLPKDRFSAERLKGVDSTLKIQPAELGDSAVYLCASSYDSGGIGELFFGEGSRLTVL.